A selection of T cell receptor beta chains follows, all from one sample in a study of T cells in Graves' hyperthyroidism and ophthalmopathy. TCRdb recomputed calls from the multiplex PCR reads with MiXCR, one row per CDR3 protein. Of about 350,000 distinct CDR3 sequences listed, 15% to 20% were seen once; the top ten hold around a sixth. Sequences were obtained from blood. The receptors come from a woman aged 40 to 49 with Graves' ophthalmopathy. The CDR3 runs from the conserved cysteine through the conserved F or W. Fields, in order: CDR3 length, J gene, clone size, V gene, D gene, CDR3 DNA, CDR3 protein. A D gene is named only where the DNA matches it firmly. Where a row states a size, it is once, few, many or the class of an expanded clone; other rows omit it.

15 TRBJ2-2 . TRBV18 . TGTGCCAGCTCACCCACTCGGGTCAGGACCGGGGAGCTGTTTTTT CASSPTRVRTGELFF
12 TRBJ1-1 many TRBV30 . TGTGCCTGGAATATTGGTCAGGCGGAAGCTTTCTTT CAWNIGQAEAFF
15 TRBJ2-7 . TRBV15 . TGTGCCACCAGCAGAGATCCGGTTTCGACCTACGAGCAGTACTTC CATSRDPVSTYEQYF
14 TRBJ2-7 . TRBV5-8 . TGTGCCAGCAGGGGGTGGCAGTTCTCCTACGAGCAGTACTTC CASRGWQFSYEQYF
14 TRBJ1-6 . TRBV12-3/TRBV12-4 TRBD1 TGTGCCAGCAGACCGGGACAGCTTAATTCACCCCTCCACTTT CASRPGQLNSPLHF
15 TRBJ2-7 many TRBV28 . TGTGCCAGCAGTTCGCAACAGGGGCTCGGGAGGGAGCAGTACTTC CASSSQQGLGREQYF
12 TRBJ2-3 few TRBV6-1 . TGTGCCAGCAGCCTTCCCGGGCAGCCCCAGTATTTT CASSLPGQPQYF
15 TRBJ2-5 many TRBV11-2 TRBD1 TGTGCCAGCAGCATAAGGGGGACAGAAAAAGAGACCCAGTACTTC CASSIRGTEKETQYF
15 TRBJ2-7 few TRBV27 . TGTGCCAGCAGTTTAATCCCTACGGGCTCCTACGAGCAGTACTTC CASSLIPTGSYEQYF
15 TRBJ2-2 . TRBV2 . TGTGCCAGCAGGATCCAGCCAGGGGGGACCGGGGAGCTGTTTTTT CASRIQPGGTGELFF
13 TRBJ1-1 many TRBV7-9 . TGTGCCAGCAGTTTAGGAGCGAACACTGAAGCTTTCTTT CASSLGANTEAFF
15 TRBJ2-5 many TRBV7-2 . TGTGCCAGCAGCTTAGCCGGCCCGGGTGGGGAGACCCAGTACTTC CASSLAGPGGETQYF
13 TRBJ1-1 many TRBV24-1 . TGTGCCACCAGTGATTCGTCAGCTACTGAAGCTTTCTTT CATSDSSATEAFF
15 TRBJ1-2 few TRBV19 . TGTGCCAGTAGTGCTACGACAGGAATCTTCTATGGCTACACCTTC CASSATTGIFYGYTF
18 TRBJ2-2 many TRBV4-1 TRBD2 TGCGCCAGCAGCCAAACTGGACTAGCTGCGGCGAACACCGGGGAGCTGTTTTTT CASSQTGLAAANTGELFF
14 TRBJ1-2 few TRBV4-1 . TGCGCCAGCAGCCAAGCAGGGACGGTTGATGGCTACGCCTTC CASSQAGTVDGYAF
14 TRBJ2-7 many TRBV12-3/TRBV12-4 TRBD1 TGTGCCAGCAGTTTGAGACAGGGGTTGGACGAGCAGTACTTC CASSLRQGLDEQYF
14 TRBJ2-3 many TRBV25-1 . TGTGCCTGTGAGGAGTTCTCGGGAACAGATACGCAGTATTTT CACEEFSGTDTQYF
14 TRBJ1-5 . TRBV6-2/TRBV6-3 . TGTGCCAGCAGTTGGGTCCGCAGCAATCAGCCCCAGCATTTT CASSWVRSNQPQHF
15 TRBJ2-5 many TRBV12-3/TRBV12-4 TRBD2 TGTGCCAGCAGTTTTTTCCTAGCGGGAGCGGAGACCCAGTACTTC CASSFFLAGAETQYF
15 TRBJ2-2 many TRBV29-1 TRBD1 TGCAGCGTTGATGGACAGGGGAGGAACACCGGGGAGCTGTTTTTT CSVDGQGRNTGELFF
13 TRBJ2-7 many TRBV29-1 . TGCAGCGTCCGTCGACAGGACTCCTACGAGCAGTACTTC CSVRRQDSYEQYF
12 TRBJ2-7 many TRBV28 . TGTGCCAGCAGTTTTTCGTTCGCCGAGCAGTACTTC CASSFSFAEQYF
15 TRBJ2-5 . TRBV15 . TGTGCCACCAACGCCACAGGGAGGGGTCGGGAGACCCAGTACTTC CATNATGRGRETQYF
15 TRBJ2-1 . TRBV6-1 TRBD2 TGTGCCAGCAGGGGAGCGGGAGGCCCCTACAATGAGCAGTTCTTC CASRGAGGPYNEQFF
16 TRBJ2-6 many TRBV2 TRBD1 TGTGCCAGCAGTGAAAACAGGGGCTCTGGGGCCAACGTCCTGACTTTC CASSENRGSGANVLTF
19 TRBJ2-5 few TRBV11-2 TRBD2 TGTGCCAGCAGCTCCCCGGGAGCGGGAGGTCCTCATACCCAAGAGACCCAGTACTTC CASSSPGAGGPHTQETQYF
16 TRBJ1-1 many TRBV19 . TGTGCCAGTAGTATTTCGACGGGACTCATGAACACTGAAGCTTTCTTT CASSISTGLMNTEAFF
15 TRBJ2-7 . TRBV12-3/TRBV12-4 TRBD1 TGTGCCAGCAGCCGAACCGCGACAGGGACCTACGAGCAGTCCTTC CASSRTATGTYEQSF
14 TRBJ1-5 many TRBV7-9 . TGTGCCAGCAGCGCCCTTGGCGGTAATCAGCCCCAGCATTTT CASSALGGNQPQHF
14 TRBJ1-1 . TRBV30 . TGTGCCTGGACCCGGCGGTTGGGGAACACTGAAGCTTTCTTT CAWTRRLGNTEAFF
15 TRBJ2-7 many TRBV4-1 . TGCGCCAGCAGCTCCCCGGGACGTCGGTCCTACGAGCAGTACTTC CASSSPGRRSYEQYF
15 TRBJ2-7 . TRBV7-2 TRBD2 TGTGCCAGCAGCTTAGGCCCGGGACTAGCGGGCGAGCAGTACTTC CASSLGPGLAGEQYF
13 TRBJ1-5 many TRBV5-6 TRBD1 TGTGCCAGCAGCCAGGGGGATACTCAGCCCCAGCATTTT CASSQGDTQPQHF
15 TRBJ2-2 many TRBV29-1 TRBD2 TGCAGCGTTGCTCCGCTAGCGGGAAACACCGGGGAGCTGTTTTTT CSVAPLAGNTGELFF
14 TRBJ1-5 many TRBV19 . TGTGCCAGTAGTATAGTGGCTAGCAATCAGCCCCAGCATTTT CASSIVASNQPQHF
16 TRBJ2-7 . TRBV7-8 TRBD2 TGTGCCAGCAGCAGAACGACTAGCGGGAGTACAAACGAGCAGTACTTC CASSRTTSGSTNEQYF
11 TRBJ1-1 . TRBV6-1 . TGTGCCAGCAGGGGGCTAACTGAAGCTTTCTTT CASRGLTEAFF
15 TRBJ1-5 many TRBV5-1 . TGCGCCAGCAGCTTGGACGGAGATAGCAATCAGCCCCAGCATTTT CASSLDGDSNQPQHF
16 TRBJ2-5 many TRBV7-6 . TGTGCCAGCAGCTTAGATCGTGACGGGACGTCCGAGACCCAGTACTTC CASSLDRDGTSETQYF
13 TRBJ2-5 many TRBV29-1 . TGCAGCGTTGAAGTGTCAGGGGGGGAGACCCAGTACTTC CSVEVSGGETQYF
14 TRBJ2-7 many TRBV20-1 TRBD1 TGCAGTGCGCGAACCGAGACAGGGACCTACGAGCAGTACTTC CSARTETGTYEQYF